The 22 T cell receptor beta chains below all came from one sample that was sequenced in a study of graft-versus-host responses after intestinal transplantation. This table comes from immunoSEQ multiplex PCR, and its TCRdb copy is limited to in-frame clones, with some not included. Altogether 29,000 or so clones are present, about 85% being singletons, with the ten largest covering approximately 10%. Sample: PBMCs, taken around 430 days after intestinal transplantation. The receptors shown here come from a human patient who received an intestinal transplant, so some T cells may come from the graft donor.

The chain combines TRBV10-1 with TRBJ1-1; 8 positions agree with TRBD1. J gave up 12 bases and V 1 base, and 10 bases lay outside the gene matches. Germline lookup yields CDR1 WNHNN and CDR2 SYGVQD (reference sequence). CDR3 length: 14 amino acids. In DNA form, the CDR3 reads TGCGCCAGCAGTGAGTGGAGGACAGGGAGGACGACTTTCTTT. Translating it yields CASSEWRTGRTTFF.

The rearrangement joins TRBV5-6 to TRBJ2-4; TRBD1 aligns across 9 bases. The CDR3 has 16 amino acids. Per germline, CDR1 SGHDT and CDR2 YYEEEE. V lost 4 bases to trimming and J lost 0 bases; unmatched junction nucleotides: 5. DNA of the CDR3: TGTGCCAGCAGCGTGGGACAGGGAATAGCCAAAAACATTCAGTACTTC. This codes for CASSVGQGIAKNIQYF.

The CDR3 protein is CASRRLAGGPTGELFF. The CDR3 region has the DNA TGTGCCAGCAGGCGACTAGCGGGGGGGCCCACCGGGGAGCTGTTTTTT. The V gene is TRBV7-9, the J gene TRBJ2-2, with 14 bases identical to TRBD2. This CDR3 spans 16 amino acids. The V segment lost 6 bases and the J segment 4 bases; nucleotides outside the gene matches: 4. CDR1 SEHNR and CDR2 FQNEAQ come from the germline V gene (reference sequence).

The J gene is TRBJ2-5, the V gene TRBV4-3; 8 bases are a match to TRBD2. CDR3 length: 18 amino acids. Germline lookup yields CDR1 LGHNA and CDR2 YSLEER. The ends lost 1 base at V and 0 bases at J; junction bases unmatched: 10. CDR3 loop: CASSQVHSGDTYQETQYF. The CDR3 region has the DNA TGCGCCAGCAGCCAAGTTCATAGCGGGGATACCTACCAAGAGACCCAGTACTTC.

The rearrangement links TRBV11-2 to TRBJ1-6; a weak D match, TRBD1 (6 bases). V lost 0 bases, J lost 4 bases, and 19 bases lay in between. Germline V gene lookup returns CDR1 SGHAT and CDR2 FQNNGV. This CDR3 comprises 19 residues. The CDR3 nucleotides are TGTGCCAGCAGCTTAGAACCCGGACAGTCGACACCATATAATTCACCCCTCCACTTT. This encodes CASSLEPGQSTPYNSPLHF.

The CDR3: CASSYSGEGEQYF. CDR3 DNA sequence: TGTGCCAGCAGTTACTCGGGCGAAGGAGAGCAGTACTTC. V is TRBV6-5 and J is TRBJ2-7; D gene ambiguous. The CDR3 loop spans 13 amino acids. V gave up 0 bases and J gave up 7 bases, with 10 bases separating them. Germline assignment: CDR1 MNHEY and CDR2 SVGAGI.

The chain combines TRBV27 with TRBJ2-1, with 7 bases identical to TRBD2. Germline-derived CDR1 and CDR2 are MNHEY and SMNVEV (reference sequence). The ends lost 2 bases at V and 8 bases at J; junction bases unmatched: 0. CDR3 length equals 12 residues. In nucleotides, the CDR3 is TGTGCCAGCAGTTTAGCGGGAGATGAGCAGTTCTTC. It yields the protein CASSLAGDEQFF.

Concerning this clone itself: At the DNA level, this CDR3 is encoded by other sequences in the same sample as well. The chain recombines TRBV18 with TRBJ1-2, with a weak D call TRBD1 (5 bases). CDR3 length: 15 residues. Deletions cut 2 bases from V and 6 bases from J, with 16 bases between. CDR1 and CDR2 (germline): KGHSH, LQKENI. In DNA form, the CDR3 reads TGTGCCAGCTCACCAACAAAGGTCGGACACAATGGCTACACCTTC. Its protein is CASSPTKVGHNGYTF.

In nucleotides, the CDR3 is TGTGCCAGCAGTTCCAGCTCTGGGGCCAACGTCCTGACTTTC. Its protein is CASSSSSGANVLTF. The V gene is TRBV7-3, the J gene TRBJ2-6, with D unclear. This CDR3 has 14 residues. The germline V and J ends were trimmed by 6 bases and 0 bases, with 6 bases remaining between them. The germline CDR1 and CDR2 sequences are SGHTA and FQGTGA. Variable domain in full (rest from reference TRBV7-3 and TRBJ2-6): GAGVSQTPSNKVTEKGKYVELRCDPISGHTALYWYRQSLGQGPEFLIYFQGTGAADDSGLPNDRFFAVRPEGSVSTLKIQRTERGDSAVYLCASSSSSGANVLTFGAGSRLTVL.

The rearrangement links TRBV7-3 to TRBJ2-1, with TRBD1 matching over 9 bases. The CDR3 contains 13 residues. The V and J ends lost 3 bases and 9 bases, in that order; junction bases with no gene match: 3. The V gene's germline CDR1 is SGHTA and CDR2 FQGTGA. The CDR3 nucleotides read TGTGCCAGCAGCTTTGGACAGGGGCCTGAGCAGTTCTTC. Encoded protein: CASSFGQGPEQFF.

This chain uses TRBV11-2 with TRBJ1-5; TRBD1 is a possible D gene (5 bases). V lost 5 bases to trimming and J lost 2 bases, with 13 bases between them. CDR1 is SGHAT, CDR2 FQNNGV, per germline. This CDR3 is 15 amino acids long. CDR3 nucleotide sequence: TGTGCCAGCAGCCTAGGGACTGCCCGCAATCAGCCCCAGCATTTT. This gives the protein CASSLGTARNQPQHF.

This rearrangement joins TRBV6-1 to TRBJ1-1; the D is unclear. Germline V gene sequence: CDR1 MNHNS, CDR2 SASEGT. The ends were cut back, 2 bases at V and 6 bases at J, with 10 bases in the middle. The CDR3 length is 13 residues. CDR3 coding DNA: TGTGCCAGCAGTGAATTCATTATACCTGAAGCTTTCTTT. The encoded protein is CASSEFIIPEAFF.

This chain links TRBV7-9 with TRBJ2-3; D remains unclear. The CDR3 consists of 13 residues. V shed 4 bases and J shed 3 bases, with 8 bases lying between them. Germline V gene sequence: CDR1 SEHNR, CDR2 FQNEAQ (reference sequence). CDR3 protein: CASSSATTDTQYF. CDR3 DNA sequence: TGTGCCAGCAGCTCAGCGACTACAGATACGCAGTATTTT.

The J gene is TRBJ1-1, the V gene TRBV5-4, with TRBD1 identical over 7 bases. There are 14 residues in the CDR3. CDR1 is SGHNT and CDR2 is YYREEE in the germline V gene (reference sequence). Trimming at V came to 2 bases and at J to 6 bases, leaving 7 bases not matched to a gene. The CDR3 spells CASSFGQATSEAFF. CDR3 sequence (DNA): TGTGCCAGCAGCTTTGGACAGGCTACCTCTGAAGCTTTCTTT.

The chain is built from TRBV6-6 and TRBJ1-4; D unresolved. The germline V gene has CDR1 MNHNY and CDR2 SVGAGI (reference sequence). Trimming removed 6 bases from V and 8 bases from J, with 4 bases in between. CDR3 size: 10 residues. Here the CDR3 reads CASRGEKLFF. Written as DNA, the CDR3 is TGTGCCAGCAGGGGGGAAAAACTGTTTTTT.

The chain recombines TRBV7-9 with TRBJ2-7; weak D call: TRBD2 (5 bases). CDR3 length: 14 residues. CDR1 is SEHNR and CDR2 is FQNEAQ in the germline V gene (reference sequence). Trimming removed 5 bases at V and 3 bases at J, with 14 bases between. CDR3 amino acids: CASSPGMVVYEQYF. The CDR3 bases are TGTGCCAGCAGCCCCGGGATGGTTGTCTACGAGCAGTACTTC. Supplemented by reference TRBV7-9 and TRBJ2-7, the full variable domain reads DTGVSQNPRHKITKRGQNVTFRCDPISEHNRLYWYRQTLGQGPEFLTYFQNEAQLEKSRLLSDRFSAERPKGSFSTLEIQRTEQGDSAMYLCASSPGMVVYEQYFGPGTRLTVT.

This sequence joins TRBV7-6 and TRBJ1-1, with D maybe TRBD1 (5 bases). Trimming took off 5 bases at V and 1 base at J, with 8 bases between the two ends. The CDR3 consists of 13 residues. The germline V gene has CDR1 SGHVS and CDR2 FNYEAQ. Here the CDR3 reads CASSATGNTEAFF. The DNA for the CDR3 is TGTGCCAGCAGCGCAACAGGGAACACTGAAGCTTTCTTT.

The chain is built from TRBV7-9 and TRBJ1-5; no clear D. The CDR3 consists of 12 residues. The germline CDR1 and CDR2 sequences are SEHNR and FQNEAQ (reference sequence). V lost 8 bases and J lost 7, with 12 bases in between. The CDR3 bases are TGTGCCAGCGGATGGGGTGTCCAGCCCCAGCATTTT. Translated: CASGWGVQPQHF.

In this sample, this clone turned up a few times. V and J are TRBV30 and TRBJ1-2; TRBD1 matches 9 bases. This CDR3 has 11 amino acids. With 5 bases clipped from V and 8 bases from J, the junction kept 3 bases outside the gene matches. Germline lookup yields CDR1 GTSNPN and CDR2 SVGIG (reference sequence). The CDR3, as DNA: TGTGCCTGGGACAGGGGGATCGGCTACACCTTC. Amino acids: CAWDRGIGYTF.

This clone occurred once. This chain links TRBV5-1 with TRBJ2-7, with D possibly matching TRBD2 (6 bases). Deletions cut 4 bases from V and 3 bases from J, with 23 bases between. This CDR3 spans 17 amino acids. Germline assignment: CDR1 SGHRS and CDR2 YFSETQ. The CDR3 here is CASSPEGGVRAFYEQYF. The DNA for the CDR3 is TGCGCCAGCAGCCCCGAGGGCGGGGTTAGGGCGTTCTACGAGCAGTACTTC. The whole variable domain, remainder taken from reference TRBV5-1 and TRBJ2-7, is KAGVTQTPRYLIKTRGQQVTLSCSPISGHRSVSWYQQTPGQGLQFLFEYFSETQRNKGNFPGRFSGRQFSNSRSEMNVSTLELGDSALYLCASSPEGGVRAFYEQYFGPGTRLTVT.

The chain couples TRBV4-1 to TRBJ2-7; TRBD1 matches at 8 bases. This CDR3 has 12 amino acids. J lost 10 bases, V lost 1 base, and 3 bases had no gene match. The V gene's germline CDR1 is MGHRA and CDR2 YSYEKL. Here the CDR3 DNA reads TGCGCCAGCAGCCAAGCAGGGGGCGATCAGTACTTC. Protein product: CASSQAGGDQYF.

V usage is TRBV5-1 and J usage is TRBJ2-7; no definite D call. Trimming cost V 0 bases and J 1 base, with 5 bases left between them. CDR1 SGHRS and CDR2 YFSETQ come from the germline V gene. The length of the CDR3 is 13 residues. The CDR3 bases are TGCGCCAGCAGCTTGGAGAGGTCCTACGAGCAGTACTTC. It is translated as CASSLERSYEQYF. Filled out from reference TRBV5-1 and TRBJ2-7, the complete variable domain reads KAGVTQTPRYLIKTRGQQVTLSCSPISGHRSVSWYQQTPGQGLQFLFEYFSETQRNKGNFPGRFSGRQFSNSRSEMNVSTLELGDSALYLCASSLERSYEQYFGPGTRLTVT.